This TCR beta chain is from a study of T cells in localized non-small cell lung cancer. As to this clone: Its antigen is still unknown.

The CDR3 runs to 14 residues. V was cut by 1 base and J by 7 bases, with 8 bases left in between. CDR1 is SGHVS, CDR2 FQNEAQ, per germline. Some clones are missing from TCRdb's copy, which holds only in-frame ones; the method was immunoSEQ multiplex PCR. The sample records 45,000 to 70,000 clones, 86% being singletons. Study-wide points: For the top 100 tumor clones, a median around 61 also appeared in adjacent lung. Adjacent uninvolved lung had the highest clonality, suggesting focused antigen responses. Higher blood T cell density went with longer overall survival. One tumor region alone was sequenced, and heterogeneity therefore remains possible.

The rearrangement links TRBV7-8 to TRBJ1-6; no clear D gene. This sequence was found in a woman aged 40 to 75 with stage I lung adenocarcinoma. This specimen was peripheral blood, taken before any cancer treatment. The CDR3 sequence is CASSLVLRNSPLHF. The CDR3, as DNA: TGTGCCAGCAGCTTAGTACTCAGAAATTCACCCCTCCACTTT.